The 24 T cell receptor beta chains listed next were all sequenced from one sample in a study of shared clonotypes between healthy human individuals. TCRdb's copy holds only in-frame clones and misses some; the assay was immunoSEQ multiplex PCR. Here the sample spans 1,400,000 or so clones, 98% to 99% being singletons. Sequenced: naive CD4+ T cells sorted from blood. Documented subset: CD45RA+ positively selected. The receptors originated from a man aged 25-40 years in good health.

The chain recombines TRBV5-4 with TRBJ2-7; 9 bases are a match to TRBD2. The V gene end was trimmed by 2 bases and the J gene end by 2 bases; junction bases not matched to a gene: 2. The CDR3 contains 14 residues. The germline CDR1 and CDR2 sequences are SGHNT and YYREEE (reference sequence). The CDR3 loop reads CASSFAGGPYEQYF. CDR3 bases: TGTGCCAGCAGCTTCGCGGGAGGGCCCTACGAGCAGTACTTC.

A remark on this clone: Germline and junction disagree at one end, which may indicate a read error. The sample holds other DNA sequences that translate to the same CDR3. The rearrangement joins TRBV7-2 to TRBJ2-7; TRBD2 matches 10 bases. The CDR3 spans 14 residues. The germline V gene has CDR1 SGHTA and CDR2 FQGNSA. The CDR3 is CASSLAGVTYEQYF. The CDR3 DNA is TGTGCCAGCAGCCTAGCGGGGGTTACCTACGAGCAGTACTTC.

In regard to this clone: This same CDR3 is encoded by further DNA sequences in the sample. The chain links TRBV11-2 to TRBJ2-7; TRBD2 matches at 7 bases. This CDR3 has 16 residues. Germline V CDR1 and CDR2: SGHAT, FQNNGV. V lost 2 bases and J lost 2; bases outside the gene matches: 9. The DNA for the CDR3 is TGTGCCAGCAGCTTACTAGGAACTAGCGTTGCCTACGAGCAGTACTTC. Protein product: CASSLLGTSVAYEQYF.

The CDR3 protein is CASSIATGQMVYTQYF. CDR3 sequence (DNA): TGTGCCAGTAGTATAGCAACGGGACAGATGGTATATACGCAGTATTTT. This sequence joins TRBV19 and TRBJ2-3; the match to TRBD1 covers 7 bases. Germline CDR1 LNHDA, CDR2 SQIVND (reference sequence). J was trimmed by 7 bases and V by 1 base; bases with no gene match: 11. The CDR3 is made up of 16 amino acids.

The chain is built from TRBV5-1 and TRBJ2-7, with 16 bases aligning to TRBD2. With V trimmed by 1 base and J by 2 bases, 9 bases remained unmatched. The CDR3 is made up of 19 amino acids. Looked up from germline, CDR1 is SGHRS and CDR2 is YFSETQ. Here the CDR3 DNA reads TGCGCCAGCAGCTTGTCGGGGACTAGCGGGAGGGCCGTAACCTACGAGCAGTACTTC. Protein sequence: CASSLSGTSGRAVTYEQYF.

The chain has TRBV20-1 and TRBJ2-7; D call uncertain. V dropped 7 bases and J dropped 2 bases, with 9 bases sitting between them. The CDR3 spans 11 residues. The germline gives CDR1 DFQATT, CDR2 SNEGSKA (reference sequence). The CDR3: CSGWLAYEQYF. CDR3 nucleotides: TGCAGTGGATGGCTCGCCTACGAGCAGTACTTC.

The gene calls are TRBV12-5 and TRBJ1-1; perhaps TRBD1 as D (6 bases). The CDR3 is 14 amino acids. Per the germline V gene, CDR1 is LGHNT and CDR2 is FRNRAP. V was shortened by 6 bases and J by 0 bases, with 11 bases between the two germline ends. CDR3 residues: CASGPGGMNTEAFF. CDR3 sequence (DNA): TGTGCTAGTGGGCCGGGGGGCATGAACACTGAAGCTTTCTTT.

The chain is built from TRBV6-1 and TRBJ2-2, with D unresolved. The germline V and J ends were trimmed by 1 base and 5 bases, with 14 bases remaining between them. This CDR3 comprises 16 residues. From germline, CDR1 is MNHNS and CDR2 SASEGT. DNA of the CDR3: TGTGCCAGCAGTGAAGAGGAGAGCCTCTTAACCGGGGAGCTGTTTTTT. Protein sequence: CASSEEESLLTGELFF.

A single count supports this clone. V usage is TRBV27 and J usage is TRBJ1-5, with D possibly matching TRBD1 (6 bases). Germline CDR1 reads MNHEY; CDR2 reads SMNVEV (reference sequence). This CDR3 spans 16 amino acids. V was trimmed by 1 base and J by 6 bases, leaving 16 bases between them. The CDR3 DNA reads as TGTGCCAGCAGTTTATGGGGGGCGACAGGCAGTCAGCCCCAGCATTTT. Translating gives CASSLWGATGSQPQHF.

CDR3 nucleotides: TGTGCCAGCAGTGTAGCCCTAAGCGGCGAGCAGTACTTC. Protein product: CASSVALSGEQYF. The chain links TRBV2 to TRBJ2-7, with D possibly matching TRBD2 (5 bases). V was trimmed by 4 bases and J by 6 bases, leaving 13 bases between them. The germline V gene has CDR1 SNHLY and CDR2 FYNNEI. The CDR3 is made up of 13 amino acids.

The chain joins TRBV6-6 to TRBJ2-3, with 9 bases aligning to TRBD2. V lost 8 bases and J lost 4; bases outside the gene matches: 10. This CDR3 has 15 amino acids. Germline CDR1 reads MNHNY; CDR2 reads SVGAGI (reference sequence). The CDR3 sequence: CASRVAGAVSDTQYF. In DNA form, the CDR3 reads TGTGCCAGCCGGGTAGCGGGAGCGGTGTCAGATACGCAGTATTTT.

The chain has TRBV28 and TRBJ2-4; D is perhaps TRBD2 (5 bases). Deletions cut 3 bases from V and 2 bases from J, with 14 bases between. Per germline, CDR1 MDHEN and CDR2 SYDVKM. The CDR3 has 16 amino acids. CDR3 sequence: CASSFVFRGSKNIQYF. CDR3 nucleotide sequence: TGTGCCAGCAGTTTTGTATTCCGGGGATCCAAAAACATTCAGTACTTC.

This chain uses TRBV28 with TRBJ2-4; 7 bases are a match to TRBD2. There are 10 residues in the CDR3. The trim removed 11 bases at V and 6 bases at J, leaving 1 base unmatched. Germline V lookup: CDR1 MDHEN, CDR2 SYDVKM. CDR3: CAVAGNIQYF. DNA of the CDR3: TGTGCCGTAGCGGGAAACATTCAGTACTTC.

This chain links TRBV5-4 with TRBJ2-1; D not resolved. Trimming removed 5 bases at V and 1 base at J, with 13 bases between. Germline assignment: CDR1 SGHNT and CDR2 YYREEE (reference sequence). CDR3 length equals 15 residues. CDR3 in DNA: TGTGCCAGCAGACCTGACAAATGGTCCTACAATGAGCAGTTCTTC. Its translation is CASRPDKWSYNEQFF.

CDR3 sequence (DNA): TGTGCCAGCTCACCAGGGACAGCCGTCTACGAGCAGTACTTC. Its translation is CASSPGTAVYEQYF. The genes are TRBV18 and TRBJ2-7; 7 nucleotides line up with TRBD1. Per the germline V gene, CDR1 is KGHSH and CDR2 is LQKENI. The V and J ends lost 2 bases and 3 bases, in that order; junction bases with no gene match: 4. The CDR3 sequence is 14 residues long.

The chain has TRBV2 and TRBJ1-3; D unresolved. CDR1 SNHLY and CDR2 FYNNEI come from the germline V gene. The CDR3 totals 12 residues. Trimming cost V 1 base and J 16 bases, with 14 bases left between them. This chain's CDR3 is CASSEVGGSGYF. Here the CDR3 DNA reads TGTGCCAGCAGTGAAGTGGGTGGGAGTGGGTATTTT.

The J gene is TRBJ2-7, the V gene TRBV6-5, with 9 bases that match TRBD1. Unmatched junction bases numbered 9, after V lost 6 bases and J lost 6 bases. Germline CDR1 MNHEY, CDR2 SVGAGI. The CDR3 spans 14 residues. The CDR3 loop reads CASRRIRDRVEQYF. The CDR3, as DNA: TGTGCCAGCAGACGAATCCGGGACAGGGTCGAGCAGTACTTC.

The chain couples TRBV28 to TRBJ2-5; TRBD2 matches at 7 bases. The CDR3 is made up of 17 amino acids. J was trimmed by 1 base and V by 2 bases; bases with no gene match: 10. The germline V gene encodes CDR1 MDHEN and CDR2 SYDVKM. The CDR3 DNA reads TGTGCCAGCAGTTTAGGAGGACTAGGCCAAAGCCAAGAGACCCAGTACTTC. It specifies CASSLGGLGQSQETQYF.

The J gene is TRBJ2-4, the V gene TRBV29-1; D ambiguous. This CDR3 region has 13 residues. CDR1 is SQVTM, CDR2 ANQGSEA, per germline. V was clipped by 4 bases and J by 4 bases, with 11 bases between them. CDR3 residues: CSVGQTAKNIQYF. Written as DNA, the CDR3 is TGCAGCGTTGGACAAACTGCTAAAAACATTCAGTACTTC.

The CDR3 bases are TGTGCCAGCTCACCACGGGGAGCTGAAGGAACTGGCTACACCTTC. Protein: CASSPRGAEGTGYTF. The chain uses TRBV18 and TRBJ1-2; D gene unclear. The germline V gene has CDR1 KGHSH and CDR2 LQKENI. V lost 1 base, J lost 7 bases, and 16 bases lay in between. CDR3 length equals 15 residues.

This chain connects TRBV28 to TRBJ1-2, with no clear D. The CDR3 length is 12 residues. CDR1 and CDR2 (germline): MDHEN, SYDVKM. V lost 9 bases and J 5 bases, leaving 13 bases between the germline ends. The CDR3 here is CASSGLGYGYTF. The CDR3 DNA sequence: TGTGCCAGTTCCGGGCTGGGGTATGGCTACACCTTC.

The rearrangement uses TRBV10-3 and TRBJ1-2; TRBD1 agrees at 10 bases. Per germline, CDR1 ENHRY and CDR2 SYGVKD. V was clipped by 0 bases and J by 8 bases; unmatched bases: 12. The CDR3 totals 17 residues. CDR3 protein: CAISESTYRDRGYGYTF. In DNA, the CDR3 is TGTGCCATCAGTGAGTCGACCTACCGGGACAGGGGATACGGCTACACCTTC.

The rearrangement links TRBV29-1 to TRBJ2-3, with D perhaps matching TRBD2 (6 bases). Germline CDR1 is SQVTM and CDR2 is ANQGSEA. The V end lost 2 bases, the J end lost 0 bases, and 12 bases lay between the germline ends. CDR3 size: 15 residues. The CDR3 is CSVERLARSTDTQYF. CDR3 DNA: TGCAGCGTTGAACGGCTAGCGCGTAGCACAGATACGCAGTATTTT.

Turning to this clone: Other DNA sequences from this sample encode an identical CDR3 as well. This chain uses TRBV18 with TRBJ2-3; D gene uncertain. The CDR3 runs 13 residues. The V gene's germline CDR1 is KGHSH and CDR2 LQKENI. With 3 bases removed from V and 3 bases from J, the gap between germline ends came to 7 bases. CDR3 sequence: CASSPDRTDTQYF. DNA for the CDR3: TGTGCCAGCTCACCGGATCGGACAGATACGCAGTATTTT.